This T cell receptor beta chain originates from a study of shared clonotypes between healthy human individuals. Germline values: CDR1 LNHDA, CDR2 SQIVND (reference sequence). This CDR3 region has 15 residues. V was pared by 10 bases and J by 1 base, with 17 bases between. At deep level, the assay was performed. TCRdb keeps only in-frame clones here, not all; method: immunoSEQ multiplex PCR. This sample has fewer than 600,000 clones, with 70% to 80% found just once. The material sequenced was PBMCs. The V call is TRBV19, the J call TRBJ2-1; TRBD2 might be the D (5 bases). The clonotype comes from a woman aged 40 to 50 in good health. Some clones in this sample may be carry-over from other donors' samples. The chain's CDR3 is CATKADHTSYNEQFF. The CDR3 DNA follows: TGTGCCACCAAAGCGGACCACACATCCTACAATGAGCAGTTCTTC.